This T cell receptor beta chain was identified in a study of PD-1 blockade in mismatch repair-deficient tumors. For the study at large: All were previously treated, progressing patients with approximately 11 mismatch repair-deficient cancer types.

All patients were mismatch repair deficient, assessed by either PCR or immunohistochemistry. TCRs were sequenced from a few patients responding to pembrolizumab. Repertoires were generated with immunoSEQ multiplex PCR, while TCRdb's copy carries only in-frame clones and drops some. The sample holds approximately 120,000 clones, approximately 86% seen once. The germline V gene has CDR1 SEHNR and CDR2 FQNEAQ (reference sequence). V lost 1 base and J 2 bases, leaving 12 bases between the germline ends. The length of the CDR3 is 15 residues. The specimen comprised peripheral blood, sampled 44 weeks after starting pembrolizumab. J is TRBJ2-7 and V is TRBV7-9, with D perhaps matching TRBD1 or TRBD2 (5 bases each). This receptor was obtained from an adult with mismatch repair-deficient cancer. Here the CDR3 DNA reads TGTGCCAGCAGCTTAGGGTCTGGGGGACCCTACGAGCAGTACTTC. Translated: CASSLGSGGPYEQYF.